This T cell receptor (beta chain) came from a study of blood T cell repertoires in COVID-19. Background on the study: Samples came from the United States, Italy and Spain, spanning acute and convalescent COVID-19. Sources were T cells, B-cell-depleted T cells, or PBMCs; the material itself was cDNA or gDNA.

This CDR3 has 13 amino acids. Germline V gives CDR1 SGHTA, CDR2 FQGNSA. V shed 7 bases and J 3 bases; nucleotides not matched to a gene: 4. Authors' data handling: Reference gene primer amplification in the assay estimated nucleated cell counts. Clones were read by immunoSEQ multiplex PCR, and TCRdb kept only the in-frame ones, dropping some. V and J calls and clone size are as listed in that table; D and trimming were resolved from the DNA. Altogether tens of thousands of clones are present, 90% being singletons, with the ten largest covering around 8.3%. Input material: peripheral blood. The chain joins TRBV7-2 to TRBJ2-3, with 7 positions matching TRBD2. This clonotype was sampled from a woman aged 35 to 49 with active COVID-19. CDR3: CASNVGGTDTQYF. For the CDR3, the DNA is TGTGCCAGCAATGTGGGGGGGACAGATACGCAGTATTTT.